This entry is about one TCR beta chain. What it binds is not known. In eight separate reactions per sample, cDNA was generated. TCRdb re-called the 5' RACE reads and shows each CDR3 protein once, DNA omitted. In all, the sample yields some 400,000 distinct CDR3 sequences. This CDR3 contains 11 residues. The V gene's germline CDR1 is MNHNY and CDR2 SVGAGI (reference sequence). The entry originates in a study of monozygotic twins with inflammatory bowel disease. Study-level findings and limits: The authors note that differing immunosuppressive treatments may have added variability to patient repertoires. No single strong signal or clonotype associated with IBD was supported. Researchers report that IBD patients shared fewer clonotypes with others than healthy twins, especially amid disease activity.

The chain carries TRBV6-6 and TRBJ1-4. Material for sequencing was blood. The receptor was isolated from a human donor with ulcerative colitis or Crohn's disease, or a healthy co-twin of an affected twin (not recorded which). The CDR3 sequence: CASSYSEKLFF.